This T cell receptor beta chain was sequenced in a study of blood T cell repertoires in COVID-19. Study as a whole: Samples taken during acute and convalescent COVID-19 were collected in the United States, Italy and Spain. In each case, the material was cDNA or gDNA derived from T cells, B-cell-depleted T cells, or PBMCs.

The CDR3 runs to 16 residues. Germline CDR1 is SEHNR and CDR2 is FQNEAQ (reference sequence). The V end lost 2 bases, the J end lost 10 bases, and 21 bases lay between the germline ends. Per the study methods: Reference gene primer amplification gave estimated nucleated cell counts. Measured with immunoSEQ multiplex PCR; TCRdb has only the in-frame clones, and not every one. That table furnishes V, J and clone size, whereas the DNA furnished D and trimming. This table holds about 200,000 clones, 75% to 85% found once. This receptor was taken from a woman of 80 years or more with COVID-19, enrolled during active disease. Sample: peripheral blood. The V gene is TRBV7-9, the J gene TRBJ2-1, with a possible D match to TRBD1 (6 bases). CDR3 DNA sequence: TGTGCCAGCAGCTTAAAAGGGGTTGGGACACTCTTAGAGCAGTTCTTC. This encodes CASSLKGVGTLLEQFF.